Each of the 20 T cell receptor beta chains below was sequenced from the same sample in a study of blood T cells in healthy people across ages. A J-beta primer mix and a sample-barcoded 5' primer were used in a second PCR of roughly 6 to 12 cycles. MiXCR was run by TCRdb on the 5' RACE reads, yielding one entry per CDR3 protein. The profile covers 1.8 million or so distinct CDR3 sequences, with around 40% appearing a single time and 20% to 25% taken by the ten largest. Sequenced sample: blood. These receptors were taken from a human donor in good health.

The chain has TRBV20-1 and TRBJ1-4; 7 bases match TRBD1. CDR1 is DFQATT and CDR2 is SNEGSKA in the germline V gene (reference sequence). V dropped 3 bases and J dropped 8; count of bases not matched to a gene: 9. The CDR3 totals 14 residues. CDR3 coding DNA: TGCAGTGCTAGCTCGACAGGGCAAGGAGAAAAACTGTTTTTT. Protein: CSASSTGQGEKLFF.

This chain uses TRBV27 with TRBJ1-6; possible D gene TRBD1, 5 bases. Germline assignment: CDR1 MNHEY and CDR2 SMNVEV (reference sequence). V lost 10 bases, J lost 8 bases, and 15 bases lay in between. CDR3 length: 13 residues. The CDR3 here is CATSNGGYSPLHF. Here the CDR3 DNA reads TGTGCCACTTCAAACGGGGGTTATTCACCCCTCCACTTT.

Turning to this clonotype: At one boundary the junction diverges from the germline segment, which might be a read error. The rearrangement links TRBV5-6 to TRBJ2-7, with D unclear. CDR1 and CDR2 (germline): SGHDT, YYEEEE. The CDR3 length is 14 residues. The CDR3 region is CAGSLAAQSHEQYF. The DNA for the CDR3 is TGTGCCGGCAGCTTGGCCGCGCAGTCCCACGAGCAGTACTTC. Full variable domain (outside the CDR3, taken from reference TRBV5-6 and TRBJ2-7): DAGVTQSPTHLIKTRGQQVTLRCSPKSGHDTVSWYQQALGQGPQFIFQYYEEEERQRGNFPDRFSGHQFPNYSSELNVNALLLGDSALYLCAGSLAAQSHEQYFGPGTRLTVT.

The chain couples TRBV6-6 to TRBJ2-1; D is unclear. Germline values: CDR1 MNHNY, CDR2 SVGAGI (reference sequence). The CDR3 sequence is 14 residues long. V shed 0 bases and J shed 8 bases, with 11 bases lying between them. The CDR3 bases are TGTGCCAGCAGTTACTCGTCGCCAGACGATGAGCAGTTCTTC. Protein product: CASSYSSPDDEQFF.

To note about this clonotype: Sequence at one end of the junction differs from germline and may be a read error. The chain uses TRBV29-1 and TRBJ2-1; 7 bases agree with TRBD2. Germline V gives CDR1 SQVTM, CDR2 ANQGSEA. CDR3 length: 14 residues. In nucleotides, the CDR3 is TGCAGCGTTGAGGGGGGGTTAAGACTGAATGGGCAGTTCTTC. It yields the protein CSVEGGLRLNGQFF.

The CDR3 coding sequence is TGCGCCAGCAGCCAAGAAGGGGCAGGGAACTCACCCCTCCACTTT. Amino acid sequence: CASSQEGAGNSPLHF. This sequence joins TRBV4-1 and TRBJ1-6; weak D call: TRBD1 (5 bases). CDR1 is MGHRA and CDR2 is YSYEKL in the germline V gene. The CDR3 consists of 15 residues. V shed 0 bases and J shed 10 bases, with 13 bases lying between them.

This clonotype was recorded a few times. The V and J genes are TRBV20-1 and TRBJ2-2; D not certain. CDR3 size: 13 residues. V dropped 0 bases and J dropped 6 bases, with 8 bases sitting between them. The germline CDR1 and CDR2 sequences are DFQATT and SNEGSKA (reference sequence). In DNA, the CDR3 is TGCAGTGCTAGAGAGGGGATCGCCGGGGAGCTGTTTTTT. Protein sequence: CSAREGIAGELFF.

V and J are TRBV6-5 and TRBJ1-2; possibly TRBD1 for D (6 bases). V gave up 3 bases and J gave up 4 bases, with 15 bases separating them. Germline assignment: CDR1 MNHEY and CDR2 SVGAGI. The CDR3 runs to 15 residues. The CDR3 DNA reads as TGTGCCAGCAGTTATGGAGGGGGACGGATCTATGGCTACACCTTC. This translates into CASSYGGGRIYGYTF.

CDR3 protein: CASSQLRDSKGETQYF. CDR3 sequence (DNA): TGTGCCAGCAGCCAACTGAGGGACAGTAAGGGAGAGACCCAGTACTTC. V and J are TRBV4-2 and TRBJ2-5; 7 positions match TRBD1. The ends lost 2 bases at V and 4 bases at J; junction bases unmatched: 10. The CDR3 runs to 16 residues. The V gene's germline CDR1 is LGHNA and CDR2 YNFKEQ.

The chain's CDR3 is CASSRANEQFF. The DNA of the CDR3 is TGTGCCAGCAGCCGGGCGAATGAGCAGTTCTTC. The J gene is TRBJ2-1, the V gene TRBV7-9, with unresolved D. Deletions cut 5 bases from V and 7 bases from J, with 6 bases between. The V gene's germline CDR1 is SEHNR and CDR2 FQNEAQ (reference sequence). There are 11 residues in the CDR3.

This clonotype came up a few times. The CDR3 nucleotides are TGTGCCAGCAGCTTAGCAGTACAGGGGGGAATCTACGAGCAGTACTTC. Its translation: CASSLAVQGGIYEQYF. V usage is TRBV7-8 and J usage is TRBJ2-7, with TRBD1 matching over 8 bases. J gave up 3 bases and V 0 bases, and 7 bases lay outside the gene matches. This CDR3 has 16 amino acids. Per the germline V gene, CDR1 is SGHVS and CDR2 is FQNEAQ.

The rearrangement links TRBV27 to TRBJ2-7, with TRBD1 matching over 7 bases. The CDR3 length is 16 residues. V gave up 5 bases and J gave up 0 bases; unmatched junction bases: 10. Germline V gene lookup returns CDR1 MNHEY and CDR2 SMNVEV (reference sequence). The CDR3 protein is CASSLTGLLNSYEQYF. The CDR3 nucleotides are TGTGCCAGCAGTCTGACAGGGCTTCTAAACTCCTACGAGCAGTACTTC.

The V call is TRBV20-1, the J call TRBJ1-4; the D is unclear. Trimming stripped 5 bases from V and 7 bases from J, with 14 bases between. Germline CDR1 is DFQATT and CDR2 is SNEGSKA (reference sequence). CDR3 length: 13 residues. The CDR3 nucleotides are TGCAGTGCTGCCCGGACTGAGACTGAAAAACTGTTTTTT. Its translation is CSAARTETEKLFF.

This clonotype was observed a handful of times. The chain recombines TRBV28 with TRBJ2-6; TRBD1 matches 11 bases. The V and J ends lost 7 bases and 0 bases, in that order; junction bases with no gene match: 8. This CDR3 has 18 amino acids. Germline V CDR1 and CDR2: MDHEN, SYDVKM. The CDR3, as DNA: TGTGCCAGCACCGCGGCCGGGACAGGGGGCTCTGGGGCCAACGTCCTGACTTTC. Its protein is CASTAAGTGGSGANVLTF.

V usage is TRBV28 and J usage is TRBJ1-6, with 10 bases identical to TRBD1. V lost 4 bases, J lost 10 bases, and 10 bases stayed unmatched. CDR3 length: 16 amino acids. Germline CDR1 and CDR2: MDHEN and SYDVKM. The CDR3 protein is CASSSGQGQFRSPLHF. In DNA, the CDR3 is TGTGCCAGCAGTTCGGGACAGGGGCAATTTAGATCACCCCTCCACTTT. Filled out from reference TRBV28 and TRBJ1-6, the complete variable domain reads DVKVTQSSRYLVKRTGEKVFLECVQDMDHENMFWYRQDPGLGLRLIYFSYDVKMKEKGDIPEGYSVSREKKERFSLILESASTNQTSMYLCASSSGQGQFRSPLHFGNGTRLTVT.

This clonotype came up many times. V is TRBV7-2 and J is TRBJ2-5; 10 bases are a match to TRBD2. The CDR3 consists of 16 residues. The V and J ends lost 3 bases and 0 bases, in that order; junction bases with no gene match: 4. CDR1 and CDR2 from the germline V gene are SGHTA and FQGNSA. The CDR3 nucleotides read TGTGCCAGCAGCTTGAGTAGCGGGGGGAACCAAGAGACCCAGTACTTC. Translated: CASSLSSGGNQETQYF.

V gene TRBV7-9 combines with J gene TRBJ2-7; perhaps TRBD1 as D (6 bases). Germline V CDR1 and CDR2: SEHNR, FQNEAQ (reference sequence). The CDR3 extends over 13 amino acids. The ends were cut back, 5 bases at V and 7 bases at J, with 15 bases in the middle. The CDR3 spells CASSPDSSREQYF. The CDR3 DNA follows: TGTGCCAGCAGCCCGGACAGTTCGCGGGAGCAGTACTTC. Variable domain in full (rest from reference TRBV7-9 and TRBJ2-7): DTGVSQNPRHKITKRGQNVTFRCDPISEHNRLYWYRQTLGQGPEFLTYFQNEAQLEKSRLLSDRFSAERPKGSFSTLEIQRTEQGDSAMYLCASSPDSSREQYFGPGTRLTVT.

This clonotype was observed a few times. This chain connects TRBV7-8 to TRBJ2-7; 10 bases map to TRBD1. CDR3 size: 18 residues. Germline V gives CDR1 SGHVS, CDR2 FQNEAQ. V dropped 0 bases and J dropped 0; count of bases not matched to a gene: 8. CDR3 residues: CASSLAGAWTGGSYEQYF. CDR3 bases: TGTGCCAGCAGCTTAGCCGGGGCTTGGACAGGGGGCTCCTACGAGCAGTACTTC.

This clonotype has just a few counts. J is TRBJ2-3 and V is TRBV10-3; D may be TRBD1 or TRBD2 (5 bases each). V lost 3 bases and J lost 6, with 10 bases in between. This CDR3 is built from 13 residues. Germline V gene lookup returns CDR1 ENHRY and CDR2 SYGVKD. CDR3 residues: CAISDTGRDTQYF. The CDR3 DNA sequence: TGTGCCATCAGTGACACGGGACGGGATACGCAGTATTTT.

This chain joins TRBV7-8 and TRBJ1-1; D remains ambiguous. Looked up from germline, CDR1 is SGHVS and CDR2 is FQNEAQ. The CDR3 is made up of 14 amino acids. The V gene lost 2 bases and the J gene lost 4 bases, with 11 bases spanning the gap. CDR3 in amino acids: CASSLLRAVTEAFF. The CDR3, as DNA: TGTGCCAGCAGCTTATTGAGGGCAGTCACTGAAGCTTTCTTT.